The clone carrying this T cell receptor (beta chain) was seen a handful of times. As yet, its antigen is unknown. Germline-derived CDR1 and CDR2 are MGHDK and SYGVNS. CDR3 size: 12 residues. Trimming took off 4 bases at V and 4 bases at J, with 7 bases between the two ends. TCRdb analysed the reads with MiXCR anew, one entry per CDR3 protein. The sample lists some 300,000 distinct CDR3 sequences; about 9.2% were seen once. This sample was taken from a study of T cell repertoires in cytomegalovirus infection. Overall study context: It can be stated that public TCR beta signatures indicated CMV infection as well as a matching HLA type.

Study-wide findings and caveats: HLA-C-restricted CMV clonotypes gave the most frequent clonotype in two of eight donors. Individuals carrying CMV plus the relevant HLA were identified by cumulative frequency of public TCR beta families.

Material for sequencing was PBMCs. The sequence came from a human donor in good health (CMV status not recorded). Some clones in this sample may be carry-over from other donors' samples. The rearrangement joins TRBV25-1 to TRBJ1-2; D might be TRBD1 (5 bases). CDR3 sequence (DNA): TGTGCCAGCAGTGGACAGAGCTATGGCTACACCTTC. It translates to CASSGQSYGYTF.